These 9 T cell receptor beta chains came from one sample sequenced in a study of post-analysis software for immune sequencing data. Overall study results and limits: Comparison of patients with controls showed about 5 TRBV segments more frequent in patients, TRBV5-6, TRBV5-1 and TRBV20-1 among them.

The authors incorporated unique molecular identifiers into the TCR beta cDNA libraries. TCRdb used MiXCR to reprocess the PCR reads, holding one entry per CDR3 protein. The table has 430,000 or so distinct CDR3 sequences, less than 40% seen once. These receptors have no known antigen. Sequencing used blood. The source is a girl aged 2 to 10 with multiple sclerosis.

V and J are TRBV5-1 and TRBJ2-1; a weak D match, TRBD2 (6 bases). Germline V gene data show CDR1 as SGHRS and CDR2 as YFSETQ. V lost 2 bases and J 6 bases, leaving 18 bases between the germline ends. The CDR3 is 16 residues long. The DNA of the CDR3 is TGCGCCAGCAGCTTAATAGGAGGGGAGGCGGGCAATGAGCAGTTCTTC. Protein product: CASSLIGGEAGNEQFF.

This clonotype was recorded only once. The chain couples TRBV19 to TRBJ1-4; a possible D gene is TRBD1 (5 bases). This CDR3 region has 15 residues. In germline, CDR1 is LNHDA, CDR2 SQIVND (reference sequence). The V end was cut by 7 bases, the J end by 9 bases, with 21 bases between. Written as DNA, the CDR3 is TGTGCCAGTAACTCCTGGGGCCGGGCTAACCAAAAACTGTTTTTT. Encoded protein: CASNSWGRANQKLFF.

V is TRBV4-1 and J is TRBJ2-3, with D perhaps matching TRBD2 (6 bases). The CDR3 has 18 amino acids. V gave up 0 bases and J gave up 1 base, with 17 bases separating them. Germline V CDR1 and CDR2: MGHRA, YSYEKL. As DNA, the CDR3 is TGCGCCAGCAGCCAAGATTTTCCTAGCGTCTACCGCACAGATACGCAGTATTTT. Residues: CASSQDFPSVYRTDTQYF.

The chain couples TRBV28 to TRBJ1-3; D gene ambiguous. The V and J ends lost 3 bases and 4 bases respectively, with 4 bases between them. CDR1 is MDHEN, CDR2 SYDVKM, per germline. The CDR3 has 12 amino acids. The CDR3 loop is CASSLGGNTIYF. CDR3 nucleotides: TGTGCCAGCAGTTTGGGGGGAAACACCATATATTTT.

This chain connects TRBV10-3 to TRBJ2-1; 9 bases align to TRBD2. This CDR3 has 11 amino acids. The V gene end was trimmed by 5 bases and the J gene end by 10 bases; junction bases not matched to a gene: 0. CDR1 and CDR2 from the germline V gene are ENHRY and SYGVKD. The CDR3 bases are TGTGCCATCAGTACTAGCGGGGAGCAGTTCTTC. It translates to CAISTSGEQFF.

The CDR3 sequence is CASSKPRNQPQHF. The CDR3 region has the DNA TGTGCCAGCAGCAAACCCCGGAATCAGCCCCAGCATTTT. The chain links TRBV5-5 to TRBJ1-5, with D uncertain. This CDR3 spans 13 amino acids. The V gene's germline CDR1 is SGHKS and CDR2 YYEKEE (reference sequence). Between the trimmed V and J ends, which lost 4 bases and 4 bases, there was a span of 9 bases. The variable domain in full, completed from reference TRBV5-5 and TRBJ1-5, reads DAGVTQSPTHLIKTRGQQVTLRCSPISGHKSVSWYQQVLGQGPQFIFQYYEKEERGRGNFPDRFSARQFPNYSSELNVNALLLGDSALYLCASSKPRNQPQHFGDGTRLSIL.

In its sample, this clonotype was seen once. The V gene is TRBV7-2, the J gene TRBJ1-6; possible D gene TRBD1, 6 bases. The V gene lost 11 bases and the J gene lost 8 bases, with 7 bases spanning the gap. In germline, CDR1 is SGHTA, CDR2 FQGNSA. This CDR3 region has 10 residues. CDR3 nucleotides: TGTGCCGAGGGGGATTCACCCCTCCACTTT. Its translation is CAEGDSPLHF.

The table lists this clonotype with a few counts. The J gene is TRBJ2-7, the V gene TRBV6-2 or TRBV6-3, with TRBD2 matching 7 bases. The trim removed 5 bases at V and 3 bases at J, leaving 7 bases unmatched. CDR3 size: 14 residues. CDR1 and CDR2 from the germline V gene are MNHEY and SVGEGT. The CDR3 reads CASSQPGLYYEQYF. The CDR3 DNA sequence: TGTGCCAGCAGTCAACCGGGACTATACTACGAGCAGTACTTC.

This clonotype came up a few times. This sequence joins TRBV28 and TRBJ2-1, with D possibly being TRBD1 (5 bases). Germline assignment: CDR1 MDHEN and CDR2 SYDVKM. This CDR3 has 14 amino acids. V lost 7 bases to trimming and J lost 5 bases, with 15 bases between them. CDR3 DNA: TGTGCCAGCAACCGACGTTGGGGCGACAATGAGCAGTTCTTC. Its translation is CASNRRWGDNEQFF.